A selection of T cell receptor beta chains follows, all from one sample in a study of blood T cell repertoires in COVID-19. The protocol was immunoSEQ multiplex PCR, while the TCRdb copy is restricted to in-frame clones and leaves out a portion. Found here are tens of thousands of clones, approximately 90% of them singletons; the top ten hold approximately 6.8%. Sequences were obtained from peripheral blood. The receptors come from a woman aged 80 or older with acute or convalescent COVID-19. CDR3s include the opening cysteine and the closing phenylalanine or tryptophan.

V,J,CDR3
TRBV4-1,TRBJ2-2,CASSLPGAGELFF
TRBV5-6,TRBJ2-3,CASTSALTRQYF
TRBV11-2,TRBJ1-3,CASSAGTAGNTIYF
TRBV5-1,TRBJ1-1,CASSLLQGVSEAFF
TRBV7-3,TRBJ2-1,CASSSTSGSSNEQFF
TRBV6-5,TRBJ1-4,CASSYSGTGYEKLFF
TRBV7-3,TRBJ1-2,CASSQGQGNYGYTF
TRBV27,TRBJ2-7,CASSFWRESGEQYF
TRBV2,TRBJ1-5,CASSRQGTNQPQHF
TRBV2,TRBJ2-7,CASRAGWPRDEQYF
TRBV19,TRBJ2-7,CASSIQTGSYEQYF
TRBV19,TRBJ1-4,CASTRWNTGQGNEKLFF
TRBV18,TRBJ2-2,CASSPPAGQGYTGELFF
TRBV12-2,TRBJ2-7,CASRLGRLDSSYEQYF
TRBV19,TRBJ2-5,CAGPQETQYF
TRBV27,TRBJ1-2,CASATGVSGYTF
TRBV27,TRBJ2-1,CASRVLAGGIGSEQFF
TRBV6-5,TRBJ1-1,CASQDRKAFF
TRBV19,TRBJ2-1,CASSPGRGRTYNEQFF
TRBV7-2,TRBJ1-1,CASSSDRATVEAFF
TRBV5-1,TRBJ2-2,CASSSGSTTNTGELFF
TRBV2,TRBJ1-5,CASRAGSNQPQHF
TRBV19,TRBJ1-1,CASSYTGPGGVFDTEAFF
TRBV3-1/TRBV3-2,TRBJ1-2,CASSQAQGQPYGYTF
TRBV7-8,TRBJ2-1,CASSRGWGRGAGGDLNEQFF
TRBV11-2,TRBJ1-5,CASSSRDTDQPQHF
TRBV2,TRBJ2-4,CASSTRAVNIQYF
TRBV3-1/TRBV3-2,TRBJ2-1,CASSQPLVGGIANEQFF
TRBV5-6,TRBJ2-7,CASSLKTGGWELNEQYF
TRBV5-5,TRBJ2-2,CASSLQGANTGELFF
TRBV9,TRBJ2-6,CASSVGSSGANVLTF
TRBV5-1,TRBJ1-3,CASSLPAQGGTIYF
TRBV14,TRBJ1-1,CASSQGGTGRTEAFF
TRBV2,TRBJ2-1,CASSGPWTGNEQFF
TRBV2,TRBJ2-2,CASKIQREKAGELFF
TRBV5-1,TRBJ2-2,CASSPDLRGVSGELFF
TRBV4-2,TRBJ1-5,CASSQDIAGGNQPQHF
TRBV2,TRBJ2-2,CASSDSSGGGGGELFF
TRBV3-1/TRBV3-2,TRBJ2-3,CASSPRRTGTDTQYF
TRBV4-2,TRBJ2-3,CASSPDGRGSQGDTQYF
TRBV18,TRBJ1-2,CASSLGTGDGYTF
TRBV7-8,TRBJ1-2,CASSLDQGGYGYTF
TRBV4-3,TRBJ2-7,CASSQGAGFSYEQYF
TRBV4-1,TRBJ1-2,CASSQGDRPRGGYTF
TRBV10-3,TRBJ2-5,CAISNRGGVGVQETQYF